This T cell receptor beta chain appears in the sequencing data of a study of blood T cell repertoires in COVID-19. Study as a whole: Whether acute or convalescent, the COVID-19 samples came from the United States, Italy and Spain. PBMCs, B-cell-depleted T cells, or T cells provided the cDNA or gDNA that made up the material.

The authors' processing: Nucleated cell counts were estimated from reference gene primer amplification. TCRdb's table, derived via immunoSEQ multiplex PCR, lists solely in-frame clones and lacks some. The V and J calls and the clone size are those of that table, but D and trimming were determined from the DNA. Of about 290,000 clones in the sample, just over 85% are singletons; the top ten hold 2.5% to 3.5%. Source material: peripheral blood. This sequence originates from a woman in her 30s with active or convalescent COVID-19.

The CDR3, as DNA: TGTGCCAGCAGTTTCAGAGGACAGGGGGCTAGTTGGGAAAACACTGAAGCTTTCTTT. It is translated as CASSFRGQGASWENTEAFF. V and J are TRBV28 and TRBJ1-1; 11 positions match TRBD1. V lost 3 bases and J lost 2; bases outside the gene matches: 14. The germline V gene encodes CDR1 MDHEN and CDR2 SYDVKM. CDR3 size: 19 residues.